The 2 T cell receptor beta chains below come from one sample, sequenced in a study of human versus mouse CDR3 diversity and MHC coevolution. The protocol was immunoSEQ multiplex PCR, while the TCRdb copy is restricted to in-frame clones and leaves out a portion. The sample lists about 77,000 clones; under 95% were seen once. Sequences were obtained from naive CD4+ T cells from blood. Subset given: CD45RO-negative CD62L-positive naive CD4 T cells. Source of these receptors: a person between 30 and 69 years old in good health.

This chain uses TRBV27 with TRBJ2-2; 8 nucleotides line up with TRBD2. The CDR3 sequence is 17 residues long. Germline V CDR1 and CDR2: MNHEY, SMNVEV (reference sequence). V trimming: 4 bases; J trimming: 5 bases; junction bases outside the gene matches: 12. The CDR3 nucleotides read TGTGCCAGCAGTTATTCCGGGAGGGCCTTTGGTACCGGGGAGCTGTTTTTT. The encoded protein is CASSYSGRAFGTGELFF.

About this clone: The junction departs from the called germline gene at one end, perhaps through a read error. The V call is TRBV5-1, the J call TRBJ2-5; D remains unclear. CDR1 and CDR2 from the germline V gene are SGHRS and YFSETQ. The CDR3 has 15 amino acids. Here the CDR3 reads CVSSHTRVAGETQYF. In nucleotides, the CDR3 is TGCGTCAGCAGCCATACCCGGGTTGCTGGAGAGACCCAGTACTTC.